This entry features one T cell receptor beta chain sequence. Its specificity is not known. The data derive from a study of long-term antiretroviral therapy in people with HIV. Study-wide results and limits: The clones with expansion before ART were dominant in the repertoire at all time points.

Assay version v3.0 of immunoSEQ was used, and it was run at survey level. The method was immunoSEQ multiplex PCR; TCRdb's version includes in-frame clones alone and lacks a portion of them. The sample yields approximately 35,000 clones, around 78% seen once. Germline CDR1 reads MNHNY; CDR2 reads SVGAGI (reference sequence). The V gene end was trimmed by 2 bases and the J gene end by 9 bases; junction bases not matched to a gene: 4. This CDR3 is built from 15 residues. The United States was where all participants with HIV were treated. DNA was extracted from approximately 0.95-9.8 million thawed cryopreserved PBMC.

The chain employs TRBV6-6 and TRBJ2-1, with 13 bases fitting TRBD2. The sample was unsorted PBMCs, taken 3.1 years after starting antiretroviral therapy. The sequence was obtained from a woman aged 50 to 60 with HIV. The CDR3 coding sequence is TGTGCCAGCAGTTACGGCGGGACTAGCGGGGTTGAGCAGTTCTTC. This codes for CASSYGGTSGVEQFF.